Detailed here is one TCR beta chain. The CDR3 runs to 11 residues. CDR1 is DFQATT, CDR2 SNEGSKA, per germline (reference sequence). The germline V and J ends were trimmed by 3 bases and 5 bases, with 8 bases remaining between them. These data come from a study of blood T cell repertoires in COVID-19. The overall study: Acute and convalescent COVID-19 samples came from the United States, Italy and Spain.

The table came from immunoSEQ multiplex PCR; TCRdb's copy has only in-frame clones and leaves some out. The sample consists of roughly 120,000 clones, around four fifths of them appearing once. This clonotype originated in a young man with acute or convalescent COVID-19. The source material was peripheral blood. The gene calls are TRBV20-1 and TRBJ2-7; unclear D gene. The CDR3 loop is CSASPFHEQYF. The CDR3 coding sequence is TGCAGTGCTAGTCCTTTCCACGAGCAGTACTTC.